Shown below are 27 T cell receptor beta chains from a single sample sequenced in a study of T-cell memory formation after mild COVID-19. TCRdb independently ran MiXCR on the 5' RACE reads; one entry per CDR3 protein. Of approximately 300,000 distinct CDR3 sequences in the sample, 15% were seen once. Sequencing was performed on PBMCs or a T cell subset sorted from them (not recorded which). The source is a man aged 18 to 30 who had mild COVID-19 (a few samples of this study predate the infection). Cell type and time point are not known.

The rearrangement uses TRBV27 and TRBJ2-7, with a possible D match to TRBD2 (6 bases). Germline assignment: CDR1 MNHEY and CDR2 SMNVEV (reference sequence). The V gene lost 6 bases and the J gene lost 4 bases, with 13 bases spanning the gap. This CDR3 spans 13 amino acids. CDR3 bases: TGTGCCAGCAGCTTGAAGGGGACTTACGAGCAGTACTTC. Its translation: CASSLKGTYEQYF.

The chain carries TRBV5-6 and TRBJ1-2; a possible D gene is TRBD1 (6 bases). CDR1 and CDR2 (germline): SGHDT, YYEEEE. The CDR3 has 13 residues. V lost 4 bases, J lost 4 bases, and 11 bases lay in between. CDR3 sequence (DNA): TGTGCCAGCAGCACCCAGGGGAGCTATGGCTACACCTTC. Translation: CASSTQGSYGYTF.

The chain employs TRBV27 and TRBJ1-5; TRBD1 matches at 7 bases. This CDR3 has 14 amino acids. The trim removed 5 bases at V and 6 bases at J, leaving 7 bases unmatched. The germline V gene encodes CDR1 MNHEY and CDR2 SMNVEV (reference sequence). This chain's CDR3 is CASSVDRVGQPQHF. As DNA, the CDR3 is TGTGCCAGCAGTGTCGACAGGGTGGGTCAGCCCCAGCATTTT.

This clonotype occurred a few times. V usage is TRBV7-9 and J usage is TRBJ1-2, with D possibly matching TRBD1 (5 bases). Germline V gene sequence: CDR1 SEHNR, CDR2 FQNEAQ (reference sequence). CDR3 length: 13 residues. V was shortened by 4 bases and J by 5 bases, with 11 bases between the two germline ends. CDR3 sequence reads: CASSSDSPYGYTF. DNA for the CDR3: TGTGCCAGCAGCTCCGACAGCCCTTATGGCTACACCTTC.

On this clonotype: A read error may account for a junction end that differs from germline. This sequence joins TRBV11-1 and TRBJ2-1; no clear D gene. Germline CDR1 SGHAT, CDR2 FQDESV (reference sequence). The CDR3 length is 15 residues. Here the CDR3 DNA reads TGTGACAGCACCCTCGGGCGGAGCTCCTACAATGAGCAGTTCTTC. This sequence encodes CDSTLGRSSYNEQFF.

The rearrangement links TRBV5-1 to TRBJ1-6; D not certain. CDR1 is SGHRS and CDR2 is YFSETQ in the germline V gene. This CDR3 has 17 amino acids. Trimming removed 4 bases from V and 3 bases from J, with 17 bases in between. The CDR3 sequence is CASSPASGSDYNSPLHF. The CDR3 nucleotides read TGCGCCAGCAGCCCGGCCTCGGGGAGCGACTATAATTCACCCCTCCACTTT.

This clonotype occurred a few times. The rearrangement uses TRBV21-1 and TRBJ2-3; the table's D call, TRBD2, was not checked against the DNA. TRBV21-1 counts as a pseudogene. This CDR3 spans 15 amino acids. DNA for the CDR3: TGTGCCAGCAGCAAAGTTGGAGGGGTGACAGATACGCAGTATTTT. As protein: CASSKVGGVTDTQYF.

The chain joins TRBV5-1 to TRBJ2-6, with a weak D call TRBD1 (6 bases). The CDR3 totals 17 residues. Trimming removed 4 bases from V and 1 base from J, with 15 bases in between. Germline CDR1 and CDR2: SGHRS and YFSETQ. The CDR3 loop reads CASSPPVQGSGANVLTF. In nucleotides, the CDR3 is TGCGCCAGCAGCCCACCGGTACAGGGATCTGGGGCCAACGTCCTGACTTTC.

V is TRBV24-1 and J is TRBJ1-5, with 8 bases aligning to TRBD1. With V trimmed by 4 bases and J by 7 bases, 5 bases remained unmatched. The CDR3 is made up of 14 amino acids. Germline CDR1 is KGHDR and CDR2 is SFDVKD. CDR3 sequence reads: CATSDRGLEQPQHF. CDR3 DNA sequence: TGTGCCACCAGTGACAGGGGGCTCGAACAGCCCCAGCATTTT.

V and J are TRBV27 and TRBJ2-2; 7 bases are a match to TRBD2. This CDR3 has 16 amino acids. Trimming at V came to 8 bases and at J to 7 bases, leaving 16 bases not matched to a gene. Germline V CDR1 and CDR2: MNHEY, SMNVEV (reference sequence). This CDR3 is CASLNLGSREVGELFF. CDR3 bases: TGTGCCAGCTTGAATTTGGGAAGCCGGGAGGTCGGGGAGCTGTTTTTT.

The CDR3 DNA follows: TGTGCCAGCAGCTTTGGACAGGGTGTTGGGACAGATACGCAGTATTTT. This translates into CASSFGQGVGTDTQYF. The chain links TRBV7-3 to TRBJ2-3, with 8 bases that match TRBD1. Germline V CDR1 and CDR2: SGHTA, FQGTGA. Unmatched junction bases numbered 8, after V lost 3 bases and J lost 3 bases. This CDR3 has 16 amino acids.

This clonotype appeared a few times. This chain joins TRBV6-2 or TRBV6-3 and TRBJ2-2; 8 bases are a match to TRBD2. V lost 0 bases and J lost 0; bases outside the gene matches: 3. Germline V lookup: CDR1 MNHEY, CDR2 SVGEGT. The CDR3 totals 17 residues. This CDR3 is CASSYSSAGANTGELFF. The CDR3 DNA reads TGTGCCAGCAGTTACTCGTCAGCGGGGGCGAACACCGGGGAGCTGTTTTTT.

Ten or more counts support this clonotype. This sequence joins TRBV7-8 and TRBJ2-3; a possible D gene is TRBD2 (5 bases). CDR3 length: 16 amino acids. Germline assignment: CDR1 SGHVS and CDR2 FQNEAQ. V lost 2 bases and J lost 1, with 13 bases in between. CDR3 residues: CASSLLDFRGTDTQYF. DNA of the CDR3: TGTGCCAGCAGCTTATTGGACTTCCGCGGCACAGATACGCAGTATTTT.

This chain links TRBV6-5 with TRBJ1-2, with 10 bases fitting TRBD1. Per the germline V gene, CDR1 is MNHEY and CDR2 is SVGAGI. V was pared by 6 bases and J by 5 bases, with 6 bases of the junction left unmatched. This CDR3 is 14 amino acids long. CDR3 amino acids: CASRWDRGQYGYTF. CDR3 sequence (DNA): TGTGCCAGCAGATGGGACAGGGGACAGTATGGCTACACCTTC.

Written as DNA, the CDR3 is TGTGCCAGCAGCTTGGCTTACGGCGGGGAGCTCCAAGAGACCCAGTACTTC. Translated: CASSLAYGGELQETQYF. This chain joins TRBV6-5 and TRBJ2-5; maybe TRBD2 (6 bases). The V gene lost 6 bases and the J gene lost 1 base, with 21 bases spanning the gap. Germline loops: CDR1 MNHEY, CDR2 SVGAGI. The CDR3 contains 17 residues.

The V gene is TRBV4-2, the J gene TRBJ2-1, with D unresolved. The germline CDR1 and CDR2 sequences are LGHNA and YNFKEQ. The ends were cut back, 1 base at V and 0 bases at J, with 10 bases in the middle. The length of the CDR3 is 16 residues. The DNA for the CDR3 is TGTGCCAGCAGCCAAGGGGTACTCAGCTCCTACAATGAGCAGTTCTTC. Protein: CASSQGVLSSYNEQFF.

CDR3 sequence (DNA): TGTGCCAGCAGCCCAATGTACCCTCGGGGCGGTCCGTGGAATGAGCAGTTCTTC. This gives the protein CASSPMYPRGGPWNEQFF. V gene TRBV7-9 combines with J gene TRBJ2-1; D may be TRBD1 or TRBD2 (5 bases each). Deletions cut 5 bases from V and 7 bases from J, with 27 bases between. The germline V gene encodes CDR1 SEHNR and CDR2 FQNEAQ (reference sequence). This CDR3 is 18 amino acids long.

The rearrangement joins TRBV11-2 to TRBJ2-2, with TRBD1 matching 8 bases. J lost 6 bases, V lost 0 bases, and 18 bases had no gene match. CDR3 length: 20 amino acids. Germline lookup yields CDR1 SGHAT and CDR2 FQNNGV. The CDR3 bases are TGTGCCAGCAGCTTAGATCCCCGGACAGGGTTAGCCGCAGGAGCCGGGGAGCTGTTTTTT. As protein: CASSLDPRTGLAAGAGELFF.

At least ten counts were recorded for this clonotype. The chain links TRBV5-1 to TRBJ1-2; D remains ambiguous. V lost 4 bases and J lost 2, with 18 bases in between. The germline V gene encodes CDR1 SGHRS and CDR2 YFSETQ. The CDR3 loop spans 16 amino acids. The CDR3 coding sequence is TGCGCCAGCAGCCCCTGGAGAGGGCCTCGGAACTATGGCTACACCTTC. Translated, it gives CASSPWRGPRNYGYTF.

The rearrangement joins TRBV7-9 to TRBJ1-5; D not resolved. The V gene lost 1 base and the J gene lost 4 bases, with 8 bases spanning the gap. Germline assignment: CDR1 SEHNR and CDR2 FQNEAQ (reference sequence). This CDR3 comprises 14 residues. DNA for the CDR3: TGTGCCAGCAGCTTAGGCAGCCCAAATCAGCCCCAGCATTTT. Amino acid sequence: CASSLGSPNQPQHF.

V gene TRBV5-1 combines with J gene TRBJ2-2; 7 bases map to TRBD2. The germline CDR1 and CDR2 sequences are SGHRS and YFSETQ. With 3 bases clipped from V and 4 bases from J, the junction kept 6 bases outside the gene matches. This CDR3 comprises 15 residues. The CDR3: CASSWSGVSTGELFF. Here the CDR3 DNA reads TGCGCCAGCAGCTGGAGCGGGGTCTCCACCGGGGAGCTGTTTTTT.

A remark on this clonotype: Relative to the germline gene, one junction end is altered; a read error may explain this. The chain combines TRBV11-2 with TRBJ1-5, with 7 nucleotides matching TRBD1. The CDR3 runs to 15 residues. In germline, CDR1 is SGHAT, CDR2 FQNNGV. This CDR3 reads CTSSLDAGQHQPQHF. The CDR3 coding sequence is TGTACCAGCAGCTTAGACGCGGGACAGCATCAGCCCCAGCATTTT.

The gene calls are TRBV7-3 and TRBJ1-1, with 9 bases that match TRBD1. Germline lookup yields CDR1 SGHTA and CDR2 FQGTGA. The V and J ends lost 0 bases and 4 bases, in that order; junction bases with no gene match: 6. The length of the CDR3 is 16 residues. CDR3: CASSLTGTGMGTEAFF. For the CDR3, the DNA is TGTGCCAGCAGCTTAACAGGGACAGGGATGGGCACTGAAGCTTTCTTT.

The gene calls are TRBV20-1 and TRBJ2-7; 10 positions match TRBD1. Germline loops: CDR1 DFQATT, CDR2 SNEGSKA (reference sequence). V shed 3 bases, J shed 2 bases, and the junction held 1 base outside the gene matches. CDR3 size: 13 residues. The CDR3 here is CSASDRGPYEQYF. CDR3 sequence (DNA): TGCAGTGCTAGTGACAGGGGGCCCTACGAGCAGTACTTC.

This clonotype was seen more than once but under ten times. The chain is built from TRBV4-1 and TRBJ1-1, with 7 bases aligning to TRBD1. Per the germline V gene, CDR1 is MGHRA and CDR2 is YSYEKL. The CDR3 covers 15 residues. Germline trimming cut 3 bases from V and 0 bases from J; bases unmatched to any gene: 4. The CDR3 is CASSQADRLNTEAFF. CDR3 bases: TGCGCCAGCAGCCAGGCGGACAGGCTGAACACTGAAGCTTTCTTT.

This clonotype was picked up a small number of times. As DNA, the CDR3 is TGTGCCAGCAGCTTTTCTGGGGGGGATTACAATGAGCAGTTCTTC. Translation: CASSFSGGDYNEQFF. The rearrangement uses TRBV7-2 and TRBJ2-1, with TRBD2 matching 7 bases. The trim removed 3 bases at V and 4 bases at J, leaving 6 bases unmatched. From germline, CDR1 is SGHTA and CDR2 FQGNSA. The CDR3 runs to 15 residues.

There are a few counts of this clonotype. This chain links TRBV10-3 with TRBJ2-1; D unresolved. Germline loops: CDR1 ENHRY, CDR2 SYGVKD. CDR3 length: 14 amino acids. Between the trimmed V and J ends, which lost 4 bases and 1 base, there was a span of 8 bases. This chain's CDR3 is CAISGKESYNEQFF. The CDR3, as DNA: TGTGCCATCAGTGGAAAAGAGTCCTACAATGAGCAGTTCTTC.